A single sample gave rise to the 28 T cell receptor beta chains below, sequenced in a study of regulatory dendritic cells for organ transplantation. The table came from immunoSEQ multiplex PCR; TCRdb's copy has only in-frame clones and leaves some out. The data show 3,500 to 4,500 clones, 60% seen once. Sorted T cells were CFSE-labeled and cultured roughly five days with allogeneic regulatory or mature dendritic cells at 1:10. Their cognate antigens are unknown. The material sequenced was memory CD8+ T cells from blood cultured with regulatory dendritic cells. Regarding subset: CD45RO+ memory T cells. The receptors shown here come from a human donor in good health.

V gene TRBV4-3 combines with J gene TRBJ2-7, with 8 bases matching TRBD1. Trimming cost V 1 base and J 4 bases; bases outside gene matches: 3. The CDR3 sequence is 14 residues long. Germline assignment: CDR1 LGHNA and CDR2 YSLEER. The CDR3 spells CASSQGQGAYEQYF. CDR3 in DNA: TGCGCCAGCAGCCAAGGTCAGGGGGCGTACGAGCAGTACTTC.

This clone is categorized as medium-sized. The rearrangement links TRBV11-2 to TRBJ2-7; 9 bases map to TRBD1. Germline V CDR1 and CDR2: SGHAT, FQNNGV. The trim removed 0 bases at V and 2 bases at J, leaving 2 bases unmatched. The CDR3 runs to 15 residues. In DNA form, the CDR3 reads TGTGCCAGCAGCTTAGATACAGGGGGCGCCTACGAGCAGTACTTC. Its translation: CASSLDTGGAYEQYF.

The chain combines TRBV18 with TRBJ2-7; a weak D match, TRBD1 (6 bases). Germline assignment: CDR1 KGHSH and CDR2 LQKENI. The V end was cut by 3 bases, the J end by 1 base, with 7 bases between. This CDR3 has 13 residues. In DNA, the CDR3 is TGTGCCAGCTCACCGGACAGTTCCTACGAGCAGTACTTC. Encoded protein: CASSPDSSYEQYF.

This clone has only one observation. The chain combines TRBV4-1 with TRBJ2-7; tentatively, D is TRBD2 (7 bases). Germline V gene sequence: CDR1 MGHRA, CDR2 YSYEKL. Deletions cut 6 bases from V and 2 bases from J, with 23 bases between. This CDR3 region has 17 residues. In nucleotides, the CDR3 is TGCGCCAGCAGACAACTTCATCAAGGGGGGGCGGCCTACGAGCAGTACTTC. Protein sequence: CASRQLHQGGAAYEQYF.

This chain joins TRBV6-5 and TRBJ2-3; a possible D gene is TRBD2 (5 bases). Between the trimmed V and J ends, which lost 10 bases and 4 bases, there was a span of 18 bases. The V gene's germline CDR1 is MNHEY and CDR2 SVGAGI. The CDR3 is 14 residues long. The CDR3 protein is CATSPGVPADTQYF. The DNA of the CDR3 is TGTGCCACTTCCCCCGGGGTACCTGCAGATACGCAGTATTTT.

This rearrangement joins TRBV13 to TRBJ1-1; D call uncertain. With 0 bases removed from V and 4 bases from J, the gap between germline ends came to 12 bases. This CDR3 region has 15 residues. Germline V gives CDR1 PRHDT, CDR2 FYEKMQ (reference sequence). DNA of the CDR3: TGTGCCAGCAGCTTAGGTAGCGGCGAGAGCACTGAAGCTTTCTTT. The encoded protein is CASSLGSGESTEAFF.

The gene calls are TRBV14 and TRBJ2-5, with D maybe TRBD2 (6 bases). CDR3 length equals 14 residues. V shed 2 bases and J shed 4 bases, with 11 bases lying between them. From germline, CDR1 is SGHDN and CDR2 FVKESK. The CDR3 region is CASSQHTRGETQYF. The DNA for the CDR3 is TGTGCCAGCAGCCAACATACGCGGGGAGAGACCCAGTACTTC.

V gene TRBV5-4 combines with J gene TRBJ1-1; no reliable D call. Between the trimmed V and J ends, which lost 2 bases and 1 base, there was a span of 12 bases. In germline, CDR1 is SGHNT, CDR2 YYREEE (reference sequence). The CDR3 is 15 residues long. CDR3 bases: TGTGCCAGCAGCTTAGTTCTGGCAGAGAACACTGAAGCTTTCTTT. Its protein is CASSLVLAENTEAFF.

V is TRBV6-4 and J is TRBJ1-2; D unclear. Trimming removed 3 bases from V and 2 bases from J, with 13 bases in between. The V gene's germline CDR1 is MRHNA and CDR2 SNTAGT. The CDR3 runs to 15 residues. CDR3 nucleotides: TGTGCCAGCAGTGAGTCCGCCCTCGGGAACTATGGCTACACCTTC. It specifies CASSESALGNYGYTF.

The V call is TRBV7-8, the J call TRBJ2-1; 9 bases line up with TRBD2. CDR3 size: 18 residues. J gave up 6 bases and V 4 bases, and 16 bases lay outside the gene matches. CDR1 and CDR2 from the germline V gene are SGHVS and FQNEAQ. CDR3 coding DNA: TGTGCCAGCAGCTCCTTTGTCCTGGCGGGGGGGCCTCCCAATGAGCAGTTCTTC. Amino acids: CASSSFVLAGGPPNEQFF.

V usage is TRBV9 and J usage is TRBJ1-1; maybe TRBD1 (5 bases). V gave up 1 base and J gave up 4 bases, with 8 bases separating them. The CDR3 runs 13 residues. The V gene's germline CDR1 is SGDLS and CDR2 YYNGEE. CDR3 residues: CASSVSTVTEAFF. CDR3 in DNA: TGTGCCAGCAGCGTATCGACAGTCACTGAAGCTTTCTTT.

Only one count was recorded for this clone. This sequence joins TRBV10-3 and TRBJ2-3; TRBD1 agrees at 9 bases. V was pared by 6 bases and J by 6 bases, with 10 bases of the junction left unmatched. From germline, CDR1 is ENHRY and CDR2 SYGVKD. The CDR3 has 15 amino acids. CDR3 residues: CAIRTGTGSLDTQYF. CDR3 in DNA: TGTGCCATCAGGACCGGGACAGGGTCCTTGGATACGCAGTATTTT.

The chain has TRBV2 and TRBJ1-4; D remains unclear. Trimming removed 6 bases from V and 0 bases from J, with 17 bases in between. There are 17 residues in the CDR3. Germline V gene lookup returns CDR1 SNHLY and CDR2 FYNNEI. This chain's CDR3 is CASRRAPRKATNEKLFF. The CDR3 DNA reads as TGTGCCAGCAGACGCGCACCCCGCAAAGCAACTAATGAAAAACTGTTTTTT. The full variable domain, in which reference TRBV2 and TRBJ1-4 provide the parts outside the CDR3, is EPEVTQTPSHQVTQMGQEVILRCVPISNHLYFYWYRQILGQKVEFLVSFYNNEISEKSEIFDDQFSVERPDGSNFTLKIRSTKLEDSAMYFCASRRAPRKATNEKLFFGSGTQLSVL.

V and J are TRBV6-5 and TRBJ1-1; D is unresolved. Germline CDR1 and CDR2: MNHEY and SVGAGI. V was trimmed by 6 bases and J by 4 bases, leaving 12 bases between them. The CDR3 contains 13 residues. CDR3 nucleotides: TGTGCCAGCAGCCCGGGTCGTAGCACTGAAGCTTTCTTT. Protein: CASSPGRSTEAFF.

The chain couples TRBV5-6 to TRBJ2-3; 9 bases are a match to TRBD1. V shed 3 bases and J 2 bases; nucleotides not matched to a gene: 7. Germline CDR1 and CDR2: SGHDT and YYEEEE. The length of the CDR3 is 16 residues. The CDR3 loop reads CASSSRDRDLTDTQYF. In nucleotides, the CDR3 is TGTGCCAGCAGCTCCCGGGACAGGGACCTCACAGATACGCAGTATTTT.

The chain couples TRBV7-8 to TRBJ2-4, with D perhaps matching TRBD2 (6 bases). Germline V gene sequence: CDR1 SGHVS, CDR2 FQNEAQ. The V and J ends lost 5 bases and 7 bases respectively, with 18 bases between them. CDR3 length: 15 amino acids. DNA for the CDR3: TGTGCCAGCAGCCTCGACAGAGAAGGAGGGAACATTCAGTACTTC. Amino acid sequence: CASSLDREGGNIQYF.

In this sample, this clone turned up a few times. Other DNA variants within this sample encode the same CDR3. The chain employs TRBV5-1 and TRBJ1-1, with D unresolved. The CDR3 sequence is 13 residues long. Germline loops: CDR1 SGHRS, CDR2 YFSETQ. The V end lost 0 bases, the J end lost 8 bases, and 11 bases lay between the germline ends. The chain's CDR3 is CASSLVQATEAFF. In nucleotides, the CDR3 is TGCGCCAGCAGCTTGGTTCAGGCGACCGAAGCTTTCTTT.

This clone was observed a single time. The chain joins TRBV4-2 to TRBJ2-3; a possible D gene is TRBD2 (7 bases). This CDR3 has 16 residues. The V gene lost 3 bases and the J gene lost 8 bases, with 21 bases spanning the gap. The germline gives CDR1 LGHNA, CDR2 YNFKEQ. The CDR3 sequence: CASSQISGGPGFTQYF. CDR3 DNA: TGTGCCAGCAGCCAGATATCCGGGGGGCCTGGATTTACGCAGTATTTT.

The rearrangement uses TRBV19 and TRBJ1-1; 7 nucleotides align to TRBD1. The ends lost 2 bases at V and 1 base at J; junction bases unmatched: 4. Germline CDR1 and CDR2: LNHDA and SQIVND (reference sequence). This CDR3 contains 15 residues. CDR3 nucleotide sequence: TGTGCCAGTAGTATACTCGGACAGGAGAACACTGAAGCTTTCTTT. Encoded protein: CASSILGQENTEAFF.

This clone was counted only a few times. The CDR3 spells CASSRSQENTEAFF. CDR3 in DNA: TGTGCCAGCAGCCGAAGCCAGGAGAACACTGAAGCTTTCTTT. The V and J genes are TRBV5-4 and TRBJ1-1; D gene ambiguous. Trimming pared 4 bases from V and 1 base from J, leaving 11 bases between. Germline V gene data show CDR1 as SGHNT and CDR2 as YYREEE (reference sequence). The CDR3 is 14 residues long. Variable domain in full (rest from reference TRBV5-4 and TRBJ1-1): ETGVTQSPTHLIKTRGQQVTLRCSSQSGHNTVSWYQQALGQGPQFIFQYYREEENGRGNFPPRFSGLQFPNYSSELNVNALELDDSALYLCASSRSQENTEAFFGQGTRLTVV.

V usage is TRBV4-3 and J usage is TRBJ1-2; weak D call: TRBD1 (5 bases). V was shortened by 4 bases and J by 2 bases, with 14 bases between the two germline ends. Looked up from germline, CDR1 is LGHNA and CDR2 is YSLEER. The CDR3 runs to 15 residues. The CDR3: CASSLGAGSNYGYTF. The CDR3 DNA is TGCGCCAGCAGCCTAGGGGCCGGCTCAAACTATGGCTACACCTTC.

This chain connects TRBV5-6 to TRBJ2-7; 7 bases map to TRBD1. CDR1 SGHDT and CDR2 YYEEEE come from the germline V gene. After removal of 5 bases from V and 3 bases from J, the junction contained 8 bases not matched to a gene. The CDR3 spans 14 residues. This chain's CDR3 is CASRPTGTDYEQYF. The CDR3 nucleotides are TGTGCCAGCAGGCCGACCGGGACAGACTACGAGCAGTACTTC.

The chain links TRBV9 to TRBJ2-3; the match to TRBD1 covers 7 bases. The CDR3 extends over 14 amino acids. Germline V gene lookup returns CDR1 SGDLS and CDR2 YYNGEE. V dropped 6 bases and J dropped 0; count of bases not matched to a gene: 4. The CDR3 DNA reads TGTGCCAGCAAAGGGACAGCTAGCACAGATACGCAGTATTTT. The encoded protein is CASKGTASTDTQYF.

The chain joins TRBV5-6 to TRBJ1-5, with D perhaps TRBD1 (5 bases). CDR1 is SGHDT and CDR2 is YYEEEE in the germline V gene. The CDR3 covers 14 residues. V dropped 2 bases and J dropped 7 bases, with 13 bases sitting between them. CDR3 DNA: TGTGCCAGCAGCTTTGGCCAGGGAAGACAGCCCCAGCATTTT. As protein: CASSFGQGRQPQHF.

V usage is TRBV5-6 and J usage is TRBJ1-2; a possible D gene is TRBD1 (5 bases). Germline assignment: CDR1 SGHDT and CDR2 YYEEEE. The CDR3 has 18 amino acids. V lost 2 bases to trimming and J lost 0 bases, with 20 bases between them. The CDR3 DNA reads as TGTGCCAGCAGCTTCCTAACATCGACAGAAGCTACTAACTATGGCTACACCTTC. It translates to CASSFLTSTEATNYGYTF. Drawing the rest from reference TRBV5-6 and TRBJ1-2, the complete variable domain is DAGVTQSPTHLIKTRGQQVTLRCSPKSGHDTVSWYQQALGQGPQFIFQYYEEEERQRGNFPDRFSGHQFPNYSSELNVNALLLGDSALYLCASSFLTSTEATNYGYTFGSGTRLTVV.

In its sample, this clone was seen once. The chain recombines TRBV19 with TRBJ1-5, with no clear D. The CDR3 totals 13 residues. Per germline, CDR1 LNHDA and CDR2 SQIVND (reference sequence). The V end lost 7 bases, the J end lost 4 bases, and 11 bases lay between the germline ends. The CDR3 coding sequence is TGTGCCAGTAATGAGGCAGTTAATCAGCCCCAGCATTTT. Its translation: CASNEAVNQPQHF.

This clone occurred once. The rearrangement joins TRBV9 to TRBJ2-5, with 9 bases fitting TRBD2. Germline values: CDR1 SGDLS, CDR2 YYNGEE. V was pared by 0 bases and J by 3 bases, with 6 bases of the junction left unmatched. The CDR3 has 16 amino acids. CDR3 loop: CASSVGGGGEEETQYF. The CDR3 bases are TGTGCCAGCAGCGTAGGCGGCGGGGGGGAGGAAGAGACCCAGTACTTC.

J is TRBJ1-1 and V is TRBV27, with D possibly matching TRBD1 (5 bases). Germline-derived CDR1 and CDR2 are MNHEY and SMNVEV (reference sequence). This CDR3 contains 16 residues. V lost 5 bases to trimming and J lost 0 bases, with 16 bases between them. The CDR3 here is CASSRLTQGVNTEAFF. CDR3 DNA sequence: TGTGCCAGCAGTCGTCTAACACAAGGGGTGAACACTGAAGCTTTCTTT.